This entry concerns a single TCR beta chain. Its antigen remains unidentified. One base away there is no much larger clone; base qualities are not given. TCRbeta CDR3 regions were amplified from genomic DNA using the immunoSEQ Assay, a bias-controlled multiplex PCR. Per the source publication's procedure: Within the assay, amplification of reference gene primers was used to estimate how many nucleated cells each sample contained. To quantify the absolute abundance of each unique TCRbeta CDR3 rearrangement, sequence reads were collapsed and filtered. Productive Simpson clonality was computed per sample as the square root of Simpson's diversity index over productive rearrangements. What TCRdb holds here is the immuneACCESS table cut down to in-frame rearrangements. Part of the clones is not present; checked against another copy, under half of the missing clones reflect an unresolved V gene, and the others are unexplained. For V, J and clone size, that table is used; D and trimming come from the DNA. Here the sample has some 64,000 clones; 72% occur a single time. Approximately 4.8% of the sample belongs to the ten largest clones.

These data come from a study of blood T cell repertoires in COVID-19 (TCRdb year 2020). With respect to the entire study: Samples covering the acute and convalescent phases of COVID-19 were provided by collaborators in the United States, Italy and Spain. The prospective study material was composed of cDNA or gDNA derived from T cells, B-cell-depleted T cells, or PBMCs. The sample metadata nearly always contained a de-identified subject ID, COVID-19 status, age in years and sex. The samples were drawn from the first 160 participants of the ongoing ImmuneRACE study and from 1,254 subjects provided by 6 global collaborators. A freely available public database, intended as a resource for researchers studying the immune response to SARS-CoV-2, is where the repertoires were released. Subjects who had been exposed to COVID-19, were actively infected with it, or had recovered from it provided the deeply sampled blood TCRbeta repertoires that made up the dataset. Where available, HLA class I and class II types were taken from metadata supplied by the sample provider and were not determined by assay-based typing.

Results the study describes overall, beyond this receptor: The amount of clinical and demographic metadata varied by source and participant and was provided uncurated.

At one collaborating source in Seattle, patients were enrolled during active infection and were followed longitudinally through the course of disease. Each collaborating institution followed its own protocols to collect whole blood in K2EDTA tubes. For TCRbeta analysis, collaborators shipped samples as frozen whole blood, isolated PBMCs, or DNA extracted from either of those sample types. Material for sequencing was peripheral blood. This receptor was taken from a woman in her seventies with COVID-19, enrolled during active disease.

Here is the DNA: TGTGCCAGCTCACCAACAGGGGCCAGGGATCAGCCCCAGCATTTT. It codes for CASSPTGARDQPQHF. The V gene is TRBV18 and the J gene is TRBJ1-5, with TRBD1 matching 7 junction bases. The CDR3 goes from the cysteine to the phenylalanine over 15 residues. Of the read, only the CDR3 DNA is kept; its 45 bases are in frame from base 1. CDR1 is given as KGHSH and CDR2 as LQKENI, both from the germline V gene. Ends trimmed: V by 2 bases, J by 5 bases; bases unmatched to a gene: 6. Where the CDR3 stops, the reference TRBV18 and TRBJ1-5 genes take over; the full variable domain is NAGVMQNPRHLVRRRGQEARLRCSPMKGHSHVYWYRQLPEEGLKFMVYLQKENIIDESGMPKERFSAEFPKEGPSILRIQQVVRGDSAAYFCASSPTGARDQPQHFGDGTRLSIL.